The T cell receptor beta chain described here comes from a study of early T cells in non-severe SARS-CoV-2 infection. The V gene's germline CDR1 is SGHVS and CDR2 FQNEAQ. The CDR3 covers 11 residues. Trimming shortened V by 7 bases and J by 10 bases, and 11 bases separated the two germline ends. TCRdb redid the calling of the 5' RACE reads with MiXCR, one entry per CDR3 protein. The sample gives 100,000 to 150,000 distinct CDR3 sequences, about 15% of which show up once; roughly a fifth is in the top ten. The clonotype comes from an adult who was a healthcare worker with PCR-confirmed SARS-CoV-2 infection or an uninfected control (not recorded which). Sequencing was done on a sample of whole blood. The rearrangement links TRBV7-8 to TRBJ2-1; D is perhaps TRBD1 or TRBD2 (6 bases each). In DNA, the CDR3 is TGTGCCAGCACCGGGGGCCGGGAGCAGTTCTTC. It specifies CASTGGREQFF.